This T cell receptor beta chain was identified during a study of shared clonotypes between healthy human individuals. Regarding the study as a whole: Estimated richness values were generally larger in naive subsets than in memory subsets. Four donors shared approximately 5% of their naive CD4 clonotypes.

This CDR3 has 14 amino acids. CDR1 is ENHRY and CDR2 is SYGVKD in the germline V gene. J gave up 2 bases and V 3 bases, and 2 bases lay outside the gene matches. Donation came from healthy HIV-negative adults that had no recent acute infections or vaccinations. Turning to this clone: Antigen unknown.

Methods used by the authors: Quality scores were absent from the junction-only immunoSEQ sequences, so filtering differed. Sequenced by immunoSEQ multiplex PCR; TCRdb stores in-frame clones only, minus some. That table supplies the V and J calls and clone size; D and trimming were determined from the DNA. The table has over 400,000 clones, roughly 95% seen once; the top ten hold under 0.065%. The sequenced sample was naive CD4+ T cells sorted from blood. Subset meaning: CD45RA+ positively selected. This chain joins TRBV10-3 and TRBJ1-1; 8 nucleotides agree with TRBD1. This sequence originates from a woman younger than 45 in good health. CDR3 DNA: TGTGCCATCAGTGATCAGGGGGCTAACACTGAAGCTTTCTTT. Translated: CAISDQGANTEAFF.